This passage covers 8 T cell receptor beta chains from one sample sequenced in a study of CDR3 diversity in severe acne. Each CDR3 protein gets one entry after TCRdb re-called the PCR reads with MiXCR. This table holds more than 85,000 distinct CDR3 sequences, approximately 49% found once. Input material: blood. These TCRs come from a male donor with severe acne vulgaris.

This clonotype was observed once. A much larger clone differs from this one at a single base, so this may be a read error. The CDR3: CASSATMDEQFF. The CDR3 region has the DNA TGTGCCAGCAGTGCGACTATGGATGAGCAGTTCTTC. The J gene is TRBJ2-1, the V gene TRBV12-3 or TRBV12-4; D possibly corresponds to TRBD2 (5 bases). The CDR3 covers 12 residues. Trimming left V 5 bases short and J 8 bases short, with 10 bases between.

This clonotype was recorded many times. This chain links TRBV6-2 or TRBV6-3 with TRBJ2-7; D unresolved. Germline CDR1 and CDR2: MNHEY and SVGEGT. V was trimmed by 3 bases and J by 5 bases, leaving 11 bases between them. The CDR3 is 13 residues long. The CDR3, as DNA: TGTGCCAGCAGTTATAGGGAAAGGAACGAGCAGTACTTC. The encoded protein is CASSYRERNEQYF.

V gene TRBV29-1 combines with J gene TRBJ2-7; D ambiguous. Trimming took 5 bases from V and 3 from J, leaving 8 bases between them. Germline CDR1 SQVTM, CDR2 ANQGSEA. The CDR3 has 11 residues. For the CDR3, the DNA is TGCAGCGTTAGGACCGGCTACGAGCAGTACTTC. Amino acids: CSVRTGYEQYF.

This clonotype was counted a single time. The chain recombines TRBV7-2 with TRBJ2-7; possibly TRBD1 or TRBD2 for D (5 bases each). This CDR3 has 13 residues. Trimming pared 1 base from V and 5 bases from J, leaving 9 bases between. Germline V CDR1 and CDR2: SGHTA, FQGNSA. The chain's CDR3 is CASSLDGAHEQYF. The CDR3 nucleotides read TGTGCCAGCAGCTTAGACGGGGCCCACGAGCAGTACTTC.

The gene calls are TRBV6-2 or TRBV6-3 and TRBJ2-5, with D perhaps TRBD1 or TRBD2 (6 bases each). CDR3 length: 13 residues. Trimming pared 3 bases from V and 7 bases from J, leaving 12 bases between. Germline CDR1 and CDR2: MNHEY and SVGEGT. The CDR3 protein is CASSYGGQPTQYF. For the CDR3, the DNA is TGTGCCAGCAGTTATGGGGGGCAGCCGACCCAGTACTTC.

This clonotype has a single count. The junction shows a germline mismatch at one end, possibly a read error. The chain uses TRBV7-7 and TRBJ2-1; perhaps TRBD1 as D (6 bases). The CDR3 is 14 amino acids. CDR1 SSHAT and CDR2 FNYEAQ come from the germline V gene (reference sequence). In nucleotides, the CDR3 is TGTGCTAGCAGCCCAAGCAGGGGTAGTGCCCCCCCCCCCTTC. It translates to CASSPSRGSAPPPF.

This clonotype has just a few counts. Germline is not matched at one junction end, which may reflect a read error. The rearrangement links TRBV6-5 to TRBJ1-5; maybe TRBD1 (5 bases). CDR1 is MNHEY, CDR2 SVGAGI, per germline. CDR3 length: 11 residues. CDR3 sequence: CAGRVLQPQHF. The CDR3 nucleotides are TGTGCCGGCAGGGTCCTGCAGCCCCAGCATTTT.

V and J are TRBV4-3 and TRBJ2-7, with a weak D call TRBD1 (6 bases). The CDR3 has 13 residues. V shed 4 bases and J shed 6 bases, with 13 bases lying between them. Germline CDR1 is LGHNA and CDR2 is YSLEER. The CDR3 reads CASSPSTGSEQYF. CDR3 nucleotide sequence: TGCGCCAGCAGCCCCTCAACAGGGAGCGAGCAGTACTTC.